What follows are 23 T cell receptor beta chains derived from one specimen sequenced in a study of cytomegalovirus exposure and HLA in healthy donors. The PCR used 60 Vbeta and 13 Jbeta primers. Sequenced by immunoSEQ multiplex PCR; TCRdb stores in-frame clones only, minus some. The sample includes about 87,000 clones, 74% of them seen just once. Sample: PBMCs. Receptors were obtained from a man younger than 40 in good health and CMV-seropositive.

V usage is TRBV7-9 and J usage is TRBJ1-1; D gene uncertain. The CDR3 spans 15 residues. Germline lookup yields CDR1 SEHNR and CDR2 FQNEAQ (reference sequence). Deletions cut 5 bases from V and 1 base from J, with 14 bases between. The CDR3 here is CASSLGLAGNTEAFF. CDR3 coding DNA: TGTGCCAGCAGCCTCGGTTTGGCGGGGAACACTGAAGCTTTCTTT.

The V gene is TRBV19, the J gene TRBJ2-5; possible D gene TRBD1, 5 bases. The CDR3 runs 15 residues. Germline V gene sequence: CDR1 LNHDA, CDR2 SQIVND (reference sequence). The V end lost 1 base, the J end lost 6 bases, and 15 bases lay between the germline ends. CDR3 nucleotide sequence: TGTGCCAGTAGTATAGTCGCAGGGAATGGACAGACCCAGTACTTC. This encodes CASSIVAGNGQTQYF.

This sequence joins TRBV30 and TRBJ2-7, with TRBD1 matching 7 bases. Losses at the gene ends were 5 bases for V and 0 bases for J; bases not matched to a gene: 1. The CDR3 contains 12 residues. The germline CDR1 and CDR2 sequences are GTSNPN and SVGIG (reference sequence). The CDR3 region is CAWGDSSYEQYF. DNA for the CDR3: TGTGCCTGGGGGGACAGCTCCTACGAGCAGTACTTC. Based on the CDR3 plus reference TRBV30 and TRBJ2-7, the full variable domain is SQTIHQWPATLVQPVGSPLSLECTVEGTSNPNLYWYRQAAGRGLQLLFYSVGIGQISSEVPQNLSASRPQDRQFILSSKKLLLSDSGFYLCAWGDSSYEQYFGPGTRLTVT.

V usage is TRBV7-8 and J usage is TRBJ2-2; tentative D call: TRBD2 (5 bases). V dropped 4 bases and J dropped 2 bases, with 14 bases sitting between them. The CDR3 is 16 amino acids. In germline, CDR1 is SGHVS, CDR2 FQNEAQ. CDR3 region: CASSSLATSNTGELFF. CDR3 nucleotide sequence: TGTGCCAGCAGCTCCTTAGCGACCTCTAACACCGGGGAGCTGTTTTTT. The variable domain in full, with the rest retrieved from reference TRBV7-8 and TRBJ2-2, is GAGVSQSPRYKVAKRGQDVALRCDPISGHVSLFWYQQALGQGPEFLTYFQNEAQLDKSGLPSDRFFAERPEGSVSTLKIQRTQQEDSAVYLCASSSLATSNTGELFFGEGSRLTVL.

This clone was observed a few times. Here the CDR3 reads CASSAQTNEKLFF. The CDR3 DNA is TGTGCCAGCAGTGCACAGACTAATGAAAAACTGTTTTTT. The gene calls are TRBV2 and TRBJ1-4; D is uncertain. In germline, CDR1 is SNHLY, CDR2 FYNNEI. The CDR3 is made up of 13 amino acids. Trimming shortened V by 4 bases and J by 2 bases, and 5 bases separated the two germline ends.

The chain recombines TRBV5-1 with TRBJ2-3; 7 nucleotides match TRBD2. In germline, CDR1 is SGHRS, CDR2 YFSETQ. V was clipped by 6 bases and J by 3 bases; unmatched bases: 19. CDR3 length: 18 amino acids. This CDR3 is CASTVLSRASGFTDTQYF. The CDR3 DNA reads as TGCGCCAGCACCGTCCTGTCCAGGGCTAGCGGCTTTACAGATACGCAGTATTTT.

This clone was observed a few times. The chain uses TRBV4-2 and TRBJ2-7; a weak D match, TRBD2 (5 bases). CDR3 size: 15 residues. Germline CDR1 LGHNA, CDR2 YNFKEQ. V gave up 3 bases and J gave up 9 bases, with 21 bases separating them. The chain's CDR3 is CASSQVNSGTVGQYF. CDR3 nucleotides: TGTGCCAGCAGCCAGGTAAACTCGGGAACCGTCGGGCAGTACTTC.

The gene calls are TRBV7-2 and TRBJ1-4; D perhaps matches TRBD1 (5 bases). The CDR3 sequence is 15 residues long. Trimming took off 0 bases at V and 3 bases at J, with 8 bases between the two ends. Per germline, CDR1 SGHTA and CDR2 FQGNSA. In DNA, the CDR3 is TGTGCCAGCAGCTTAGCGGGGGAGGCTAATGAAAAACTGTTTTTT. This sequence encodes CASSLAGEANEKLFF. Drawing the rest from reference TRBV7-2 and TRBJ1-4, the complete variable domain is GAGVSQSPSNKVTEKGKDVELRCDPISGHTALYWYRQSLGQGLEFLIYFQGNSAPDKSGLPSDRFSAERTGGSVSTLTIQRTQQEDSAVYLCASSLAGEANEKLFFGSGTQLSVL.

V is TRBV6-5 and J is TRBJ1-1; D is uncertain. The CDR3 length is 12 residues. Trimming stripped 10 bases from V and 0 bases from J, with 9 bases between. Germline V gene data show CDR1 as MNHEY and CDR2 as SVGAGI. For the CDR3, the DNA is TGTGCCACCACAAATATGAACACTGAAGCTTTCTTT. It is translated as CATTNMNTEAFF.

The rearrangement uses TRBV27 and TRBJ2-1, with 7 bases lining up with TRBD2. V lost 2 bases and J lost 7; bases outside the gene matches: 8. Germline V CDR1 and CDR2: MNHEY, SMNVEV (reference sequence). The CDR3 contains 15 residues. The CDR3 region is CASSLRGGSRNEQFF. CDR3 sequence (DNA): TGTGCCAGCAGTTTAAGGGGCGGGAGCCGAAATGAGCAGTTCTTC.

V usage is TRBV30 and J usage is TRBJ2-7, with D possibly matching TRBD1 (5 bases). This CDR3 spans 13 amino acids. Trimming left V 1 base short and J 2 bases short, with 9 bases between. The germline V gene has CDR1 GTSNPN and CDR2 SVGIG (reference sequence). The CDR3 bases are TGTGCCTGGAGTGATGGCAGGGCCTACGAGCAGTACTTC. It yields the protein CAWSDGRAYEQYF.

This chain connects TRBV19 to TRBJ1-3; D not resolved. Germline V CDR1 and CDR2: LNHDA, SQIVND (reference sequence). This CDR3 contains 14 residues. Trimming removed 1 base at V and 4 bases at J, with 8 bases between. CDR3 protein: CASSIGGHGNTIYF. Written as DNA, the CDR3 is TGTGCCAGTAGTATAGGAGGGCACGGAAACACCATATATTTT.

Notes on this clone: One end of the junction fails to match germline, which may point to a read error. The chain has TRBV7-7 and TRBJ2-2, with D perhaps matching TRBD2 (6 bases). The CDR3 consists of 17 residues. CDR1 and CDR2 (germline): SSHAT, FNYEAQ (reference sequence). Here the CDR3 reads CASSRNAGRSNTGELFF. For the CDR3, the DNA is TGTGCTAGCAGCCGAAATGCGGGACGTAGTAACACCGGGGAGCTGTTTTTT.

This rearrangement joins TRBV7-3 to TRBJ2-1; TRBD2 might be the D (5 bases). V lost 5 bases and J 1 base, leaving 9 bases between the germline ends. Per the germline V gene, CDR1 is SGHTA and CDR2 is FQGTGA. This CDR3 is 14 amino acids long. The CDR3 nucleotides read TGTGCCAGCAGCCCAGGCGGGTCCTACAATGAGCAGTTCTTC. Translated: CASSPGGSYNEQFF.

V is TRBV6-5 and J is TRBJ1-4; D remains ambiguous. The CDR3 is 14 residues long. Trimming stripped 5 bases from V and 8 bases from J, with 15 bases between. From germline, CDR1 is MNHEY and CDR2 SVGAGI. CDR3 sequence: CASSTTRAGEKLFF. CDR3 nucleotide sequence: TGTGCCAGCAGTACAACCCGGGCGGGGGAAAAACTGTTTTTT.

The chain employs TRBV5-6 and TRBJ2-3; 10 bases fit TRBD2. The length of the CDR3 is 16 residues. V lost 0 bases to trimming and J lost 4 bases; unmatched junction nucleotides: 5. Germline loops: CDR1 SGHDT, CDR2 YYEEEE. CDR3 in DNA: TGTGCCAGCAGCTTGGAACTAGCGGGGAACGCAGATACGCAGTATTTT. Its protein is CASSLELAGNADTQYF.

This clone was seen a handful of times. The rearrangement uses TRBV7-2 and TRBJ2-3, with 7 bases identical to TRBD2. V lost 5 bases and J lost 4; bases outside the gene matches: 9. This CDR3 has 15 residues. Germline V gives CDR1 SGHTA, CDR2 FQGNSA. The CDR3 nucleotides read TGTGCCAGCAGCCATGAGGCGGGAGTGGCAGATACGCAGTATTTT. Translation gives CASSHEAGVADTQYF.

This clone was seen only a few times. The J gene is TRBJ2-3, the V gene TRBV2; TRBD2 matches at 7 bases. J lost 8 bases, V lost 6 bases, and 8 bases had no gene match. This CDR3 has 13 amino acids. Germline lookup yields CDR1 SNHLY and CDR2 FYNNEI. CDR3 in amino acids: CASSLPGLTTQYF. The CDR3 DNA reads TGTGCCAGCAGCTTACCGGGACTAACTACGCAGTATTTT.

This clone was detected once. CDR3 sequence: CASSSGQGEYEQYF. The CDR3 DNA sequence: TGTGCCAGTAGTTCGGGACAGGGAGAATACGAGCAGTACTTC. V gene TRBV19 combines with J gene TRBJ2-7, with 9 nucleotides matching TRBD1. V shed 5 bases, J shed 4 bases, and the junction held 6 bases outside the gene matches. The germline V gene encodes CDR1 LNHDA and CDR2 SQIVND (reference sequence). The CDR3 sequence is 14 residues long.

The V call is TRBV28, the J call TRBJ1-1; D gene uncertain. The V and J ends lost 3 bases and 11 bases respectively, with 13 bases between them. Germline-derived CDR1 and CDR2 are MDHEN and SYDVKM. This CDR3 spans 12 amino acids. CDR3 DNA: TGTGCCAGCAGTTTCCACGGGAGGGAGGCTTTCTTT. Residues: CASSFHGREAFF.

CDR3 sequence reads: CASRTPGLEAKNIQYF. DNA for the CDR3: TGTGCCAGCAGGACTCCGGGACTAGAGGCCAAAAACATTCAGTACTTC. The rearrangement links TRBV28 to TRBJ2-4, with 8 bases lining up with TRBD2. This CDR3 has 16 residues. CDR1 and CDR2 from the germline V gene are MDHEN and SYDVKM. Trimming removed 6 bases from V and 1 base from J; junction bases left unmatched: 8.

This sequence joins TRBV15 and TRBJ1-5; D possibly corresponds to TRBD1 (6 bases). Germline V gene data show CDR1 as LNHNV and CDR2 as YYDKDF (reference sequence). Trimming pared 0 bases from V and 6 bases from J, leaving 15 bases between. The CDR3 is made up of 16 amino acids. DNA for the CDR3: TGTGCCACCAGCAGAGATACGGGGGGGCTGGGTCAGCCCCAGCATTTT. This gives the protein CATSRDTGGLGQPQHF.

The gene calls are TRBV19 and TRBJ2-6; D not certain. V was clipped by 11 bases and J by 4 bases, with 12 bases between them. This CDR3 comprises 13 residues. Germline CDR1 reads LNHDA; CDR2 reads SQIVND (reference sequence). The CDR3 loop reads CAVRVAGANVLTF. The CDR3 nucleotides read TGTGCCGTGCGAGTAGCCGGGGCCAACGTCCTGACTTTC.